One sample yielded the 18 T cell receptor beta chains listed below, sequenced in a study of CD8 T cells in ankylosing spondylitis. TCRdb reanalysed the 5' RACE reads using MiXCR and keeps one entry per CDR3 protein. The data contain 250,000 or so distinct CDR3 sequences, roughly a tenth of them singletons. The sample taken for sequencing was blood, either unsorted or a sorted T cell fraction (not recorded which). The receptors were gathered from a male donor with ankylosing spondylitis or in good health (not recorded which).

This clonotype was seen many times. This chain uses TRBV20-1 with TRBJ1-2; tentative D call: TRBD1 (5 bases). This CDR3 spans 15 amino acids. V was shortened by 0 bases and J by 3 bases, with 14 bases between the two germline ends. Germline V gene lookup returns CDR1 DFQATT and CDR2 SNEGSKA (reference sequence). CDR3 DNA: TGCAGTGCTAGAGAAGAGATCGGGGCGGACTATGGCTACACCTTC. Translation gives CSAREEIGADYGYTF.

This clonotype occurred once. The chain joins TRBV6-5 to TRBJ2-2, with D possibly TRBD1 on 6 matching bases. The V end lost 5 bases, the J end lost 5 bases, and 12 bases lay between the germline ends. Germline CDR1 MNHEY, CDR2 SVGAGI. CDR3 length: 14 residues. CDR3 region: CASSLQGWTGELFF. The CDR3 coding sequence is TGTGCCAGCAGTCTACAGGGATGGACCGGGGAGCTGTTTTTT.

The chain recombines TRBV20-1 with TRBJ2-5, with D unresolved. CDR3 length: 11 amino acids. Trimming left V 2 bases short and J 2 bases short, with 3 bases between. Germline CDR1 DFQATT, CDR2 SNEGSKA (reference sequence). The CDR3 region has the DNA TGCAGTGCTAGACGGCAAGAGACCCAGTACTTC. Its translation is CSARRQETQYF.

This clonotype was detected a few times. The chain recombines TRBV29-1 with TRBJ1-2; D remains ambiguous. The CDR3 sequence is 11 residues long. Between the trimmed V and J ends, which lost 4 bases and 8 bases, there was a span of 11 bases. Germline values: CDR1 SQVTM, CDR2 ANQGSEA. The CDR3 loop is CSVVVGDGYTF. The CDR3 region has the DNA TGCAGCGTTGTTGTGGGTGACGGCTACACCTTC.

This clonotype was seen more than once but under ten times. V usage is TRBV3-1 and J usage is TRBJ1-2, with D unresolved. V dropped 6 bases and J dropped 7 bases, with 24 bases sitting between them. CDR1 is LGHDT and CDR2 is YNNKEL in the germline V gene (reference sequence). The CDR3 has 16 residues. The CDR3 protein is CASSPRAAGVRSGYTF. CDR3 DNA sequence: TGTGCCAGCAGTCCGAGAGCTGCAGGAGTCCGCTCTGGCTACACCTTC.

Many counts were recorded for this clonotype. The rearrangement links TRBV20-1 to TRBJ2-1; TRBD1 matches at 7 bases. Germline CDR1 and CDR2: DFQATT and SNEGSKA (reference sequence). CDR3 length equals 12 residues. Trimming removed 5 bases from V and 6 bases from J; junction bases left unmatched: 4. The CDR3 coding sequence is TGCAGTGCTCGACGACAGGGCAATGAGCAGTTCTTC. It codes for CSARRQGNEQFF.

This clonotype was recorded at least ten times. V and J are TRBV6-5 and TRBJ1-3; a possible D gene is TRBD1 (5 bases). The CDR3 is made up of 17 amino acids. Germline-derived CDR1 and CDR2 are MNHEY and SVGAGI. Trimming removed 4 bases at V and 0 bases at J, with 16 bases between. CDR3: CASSFSGPWSSGNTIYF. The CDR3 DNA is TGTGCCAGCAGTTTTTCGGGACCCTGGAGCTCTGGAAACACCATATATTTT.

This clonotype was counted many times. Here the CDR3 reads CASSLGQTGEQYF. The CDR3 DNA is TGTGCCAGCAGTTTAGGCCAGACCGGAGAGCAGTACTTC. The genes are TRBV12-3 or TRBV12-4 and TRBJ2-7; D is unresolved. Deletions cut 1 base from V and 7 bases from J, with 11 bases between. The CDR3 runs to 13 residues.

The rearrangement uses TRBV2 and TRBJ1-2, with D perhaps TRBD1 (6 bases). Between the trimmed V and J ends, which lost 9 bases and 5 bases, there was a span of 19 bases. The CDR3 totals 14 residues. From germline, CDR1 is SNHLY and CDR2 FYNNEI. CDR3 bases: TGTGCCAGTCTACCCGGGACAAACCCTTATGGCTACACCTTC. This gives the protein CASLPGTNPYGYTF. Drawing the rest from reference TRBV2 and TRBJ1-2, the complete variable domain is EPEVTQTPSHQVTQMGQEVILRCVPISNHLYFYWYRQILGQKVEFLVSFYNNEISEKSEIFDDQFSVERPDGSNFTLKIRSTKLEDSAMYFCASLPGTNPYGYTFGSGTRLTVV.

This clonotype was observed many times. The genes are TRBV7-8 and TRBJ2-5; TRBD2 matches 9 bases. In germline, CDR1 is SGHVS, CDR2 FQNEAQ. The CDR3 spans 16 residues. V trimming: 0 bases; J trimming: 5 bases; junction bases outside the gene matches: 7. The DNA of the CDR3 is TGTGCCAGCAGCTTAGCGTTAGCGGGAGCGCGGGAGACCCAGTACTTC. Amino acid sequence: CASSLALAGARETQYF.

This clonotype appeared many times. The V call is TRBV12-3 or TRBV12-4, the J call TRBJ2-2, with 8 nucleotides matching TRBD1. V trimming: 6 bases; J trimming: 3 bases; junction bases outside the gene matches: 6. The CDR3 has 15 amino acids. This CDR3 is CASRKGDRYTGELFF. The CDR3 DNA reads as TGTGCCAGCAGGAAGGGGGACAGGTACACCGGGGAGCTGTTTTTT.

There are a few counts of this clonotype. The chain joins TRBV28 to TRBJ1-1; maybe TRBD1 (6 bases). Trimming took off 8 bases at V and 5 bases at J, with 18 bases between the two ends. There are 14 residues in the CDR3. The germline gives CDR1 MDHEN, CDR2 SYDVKM. The CDR3 sequence: CASLETGRVTEAFF. As DNA, the CDR3 is TGTGCCAGCTTGGAGACAGGAAGGGTTACTGAAGCTTTCTTT.

Ten or more counts support this clonotype. The gene calls are TRBV12-3 or TRBV12-4 and TRBJ1-5; D is undetermined. This CDR3 has 12 residues. Trimming took 3 bases from V and 7 from J, leaving 7 bases between them. The CDR3 nucleotides are TGTGCCAGCAGTTTGTGGGGACAGCCCCAGCATTTT. Translating it yields CASSLWGQPQHF.

This clonotype was picked up many times. The V gene is TRBV7-8, the J gene TRBJ2-1; 9 nucleotides agree with TRBD2. Germline lookup yields CDR1 SGHVS and CDR2 FQNEAQ. The CDR3 is made up of 18 amino acids. J lost 5 bases, V lost 3 bases, and 14 bases had no gene match. The CDR3, as DNA: TGTGCCAGCAGCTTGGTTTGGACCGGGACTAGCCCTGACAATGAGCAGTTCTTC. This sequence encodes CASSLVWTGTSPDNEQFF.

This clonotype appeared many times. The chain combines TRBV6-4 with TRBJ2-4, with TRBD1 identical over 7 bases. Germline CDR1 reads MRHNA; CDR2 reads SNTAGT. The CDR3 length is 17 residues. Trimming cost V 4 bases and J 0 bases; bases outside gene matches: 9. The CDR3: CASSGATGSIAKNIQYF. CDR3 nucleotides: TGTGCCAGCAGTGGGGCGACAGGGAGTATAGCCAAAAACATTCAGTACTTC.

This clonotype has at least ten counts. J is TRBJ2-5 and V is TRBV20-1; the D is unclear. The CDR3 loop spans 12 amino acids. V dropped 2 bases and J dropped 4 bases, with 8 bases sitting between them. From germline, CDR1 is DFQATT and CDR2 SNEGSKA (reference sequence). Written as DNA, the CDR3 is TGCAGTGCTAGACTACAAGGAGAGACCCAGTACTTC. It specifies CSARLQGETQYF.

In this sample, this clonotype turned up many times. The CDR3 coding sequence is TGCAGCGTTGAGAGGGGTAGCGGGGGCTCTTCTGGCACAGATACGCAGTATTTT. It yields the protein CSVERGSGGSSGTDTQYF. The genes are TRBV29-1 and TRBJ2-3; 9 bases are a match to TRBD2. With 3 bases clipped from V and 1 base from J, the junction kept 14 bases outside the gene matches. This CDR3 has 18 residues. Germline loops: CDR1 SQVTM, CDR2 ANQGSEA.

Ten or more counts support this clonotype. The chain joins TRBV7-7 to TRBJ1-4, with TRBD1 matching 10 bases. Germline trimming cut 1 base from V and 8 bases from J; bases unmatched to any gene: 4. Germline V gene sequence: CDR1 SSHAT, CDR2 FNYEAQ (reference sequence). The CDR3 is 15 amino acids. For the CDR3, the DNA is TGTGCCAGCAGCTTAGGCGGGACAGGGGTGGAAAAACTGTTTTTT. It is translated as CASSLGGTGVEKLFF.